This passage covers 25 T cell receptor beta chains from one sample sequenced in a study of identifying expanded T cells in peripheral blood. Some clones are missing from TCRdb's copy, which holds only in-frame ones; the method was immunoSEQ multiplex PCR. This repertoire shows about 100,000 clones, about 87% found once; its top ten account for 11% to 15%. The sample consisted of blood. The source of these receptors is a person aged 18-70 years in good health.

The V gene is TRBV7-2, the J gene TRBJ1-2; D unresolved. The V and J ends lost 3 bases and 8 bases respectively, with 16 bases between them. This CDR3 has 14 residues. CDR1 and CDR2 (germline): SGHTA, FQGNSA. CDR3 sequence: CASSLGRGLEGYTF. CDR3 nucleotide sequence: TGTGCCAGCAGCTTGGGGAGAGGGTTAGAGGGCTACACCTTC.

The CDR3 loop is CASSMNPVGLSSKNIQYF. For the CDR3, the DNA is TGTGCCAGTAGTATGAATCCGGTGGGACTATCGTCCAAAAACATTCAGTACTTC. V and J are TRBV19 and TRBJ2-4; TRBD2 aligns across 7 bases. With 3 bases clipped from V and 2 bases from J, the junction kept 13 bases outside the gene matches. The CDR3 covers 18 residues. The germline CDR1 and CDR2 sequences are LNHDA and SQIVND (reference sequence).

The chain links TRBV5-4 to TRBJ2-3, with D perhaps being TRBD1 or TRBD2 (5 bases each). Germline V gene data show CDR1 as SGHNT and CDR2 as YYREEE (reference sequence). V gave up 3 bases and J gave up 0 bases, with 5 bases separating them. The CDR3 runs 13 residues. The CDR3 loop is CASSWDSTDTQYF. The CDR3 region has the DNA TGTGCCAGCAGCTGGGACAGCACAGATACGCAGTATTTT.

Only a few counts were recorded for this clone. The chain employs TRBV7-9 and TRBJ1-6; D is ambiguous. Germline CDR1 reads SEHNR; CDR2 reads FQNEAQ (reference sequence). V lost 2 bases and J lost 11, with 10 bases in between. CDR3 length equals 13 residues. This CDR3 is CASSLTLGAPLHF. In DNA form, the CDR3 reads TGTGCCAGCAGCTTAACACTCGGGGCACCCCTCCACTTT.

The chain is built from TRBV7-2 and TRBJ1-5; the D gene is possibly TRBD1 (5 bases). The V gene lost 3 bases and the J gene lost 3 bases, with 9 bases spanning the gap. The CDR3 runs 14 residues. Germline V lookup: CDR1 SGHTA, CDR2 FQGNSA. The CDR3 region is CASSLTDLNQPQHF. In DNA, the CDR3 is TGTGCCAGCAGCTTGACAGATCTCAATCAGCCCCAGCATTTT.

The chain couples TRBV6-5 to TRBJ1-3; D is undetermined. The germline V gene encodes CDR1 MNHEY and CDR2 SVGAGI. V lost 5 bases and J lost 4, with 15 bases in between. This CDR3 region has 15 residues. CDR3 residues: CASSPGLFAGNTIYF. The DNA of the CDR3 is TGTGCCAGCAGTCCTGGACTATTCGCCGGAAACACCATATATTTT.

For the CDR3, the DNA is TGTGCCATCAGTGACCGATCTTACGAGCAGTACTTC. Its protein is CAISDRSYEQYF. The chain joins TRBV10-3 to TRBJ2-7; D not resolved. The CDR3 spans 12 residues. V was shortened by 3 bases and J by 4 bases, with 7 bases between the two germline ends. CDR1 is ENHRY, CDR2 SYGVKD, per germline.

V is TRBV5-1 and J is TRBJ2-5; 11 positions agree with TRBD1. The CDR3 contains 16 residues. From germline, CDR1 is SGHRS and CDR2 YFSETQ. Trimming removed 4 bases from V and 0 bases from J; junction bases left unmatched: 5. The CDR3 DNA reads TGCGCCAGCAGCCTCAGGACAGGGGGCAACCAAGAGACCCAGTACTTC. Translated, it gives CASSLRTGGNQETQYF.

The chain couples TRBV25-1 to TRBJ1-6, with D tentatively TRBD1 (6 bases). Germline assignment: CDR1 MGHDK and CDR2 SYGVNS. The CDR3 sequence is 17 residues long. V gave up 1 base and J gave up 7 bases, with 17 bases separating them. CDR3 sequence (DNA): TGTGCCAGCAGTGAATTTGGGGGGGGCGCCTCAAATTCACCCCTCCACTTT. It translates to CASSEFGGGASNSPLHF. Complete variable domain (other parts from reference TRBV25-1 and TRBJ1-6): EADIYQTPRYLVIGTGKKITLECSQTMGHDKMYWYQQDPGMELHLIHYSYGVNSTEKGDLSSESTVSRIRTEHFPLTLESARPSHTSQYLCASSEFGGGASNSPLHFGNGTRLTVT.

V and J are TRBV11-2 and TRBJ2-3; D gene uncertain. Germline assignment: CDR1 SGHAT and CDR2 FQNNGV. V lost 1 base, J lost 6 bases, and 5 bases lay in between. The CDR3 loop spans 12 amino acids. The CDR3 sequence: CASSLVGDTQYF. The DNA for the CDR3 is TGTGCCAGCAGCTTAGTGGGTGATACGCAGTATTTT.

V and J are TRBV28 and TRBJ1-2, with 10 bases fitting TRBD1. V dropped 7 bases and J dropped 8; count of bases not matched to a gene: 7. CDR1 is MDHEN, CDR2 SYDVKM, per germline. The CDR3 has 13 residues. CDR3 region: CASTPGQGPGYTF. Here the CDR3 DNA reads TGTGCCAGCACCCCGGGACAGGGGCCCGGCTACACCTTC.

The V gene is TRBV7-9, the J gene TRBJ2-3; D remains unclear. CDR3 length equals 15 residues. Trimming pared 5 bases from V and 0 bases from J, leaving 12 bases between. Germline-derived CDR1 and CDR2 are SEHNR and FQNEAQ (reference sequence). The CDR3 protein is CASSPARPSTDTQYF. CDR3 nucleotide sequence: TGTGCCAGCAGCCCCGCCCGTCCTAGCACAGATACGCAGTATTTT.

This clone has a single count. This chain uses TRBV21-1 with TRBJ1-5; TRBD1 is the table's D call, not checked against the DNA. TRBV21-1 has pseudogene status. This CDR3 region has 14 residues. The CDR3 DNA reads TGTGCCACTTCGGGGACAGGGGGGAATCAGCCCCAGCATTTT. Protein sequence: CATSGTGGNQPQHF.

CDR3 sequence: CASSDPPNSAKNIQYF. In DNA form, the CDR3 reads TGTGCCAGCAGCGACCCTCCCAATAGTGCCAAAAACATTCAGTACTTC. The rearrangement links TRBV9 to TRBJ2-4; no reliable D call. Germline CDR1 reads SGDLS; CDR2 reads YYNGEE. The V end lost 3 bases, the J end lost 1 base, and 14 bases lay between the germline ends. The length of the CDR3 is 16 residues.

The V and J genes are TRBV18 and TRBJ2-5; 7 bases align to TRBD1. CDR1 and CDR2 from the germline V gene are KGHSH and LQKENI. V lost 3 bases to trimming and J lost 3 bases; unmatched junction nucleotides: 7. The CDR3 totals 15 residues. Here the CDR3 DNA reads TGTGCCAGCTCACCTACCGGGACAGCAAAAGAGACCCAGTACTTC. This sequence encodes CASSPTGTAKETQYF.

This chain joins TRBV2 and TRBJ1-1; D ambiguous. V shed 4 bases and J shed 1 base, with 4 bases lying between them. The CDR3 runs to 12 residues. Per germline, CDR1 SNHLY and CDR2 FYNNEI. The CDR3 DNA reads TGTGCCAGCAGTGCCACGAACACTGAAGCTTTCTTT. This sequence encodes CASSATNTEAFF.

The rearrangement links TRBV19 to TRBJ1-2, with 7 positions matching TRBD1. Unmatched junction bases numbered 3, after V lost 0 bases and J lost 2 bases. Germline values: CDR1 LNHDA, CDR2 SQIVND (reference sequence). The CDR3 covers 15 residues. The CDR3 loop is CASSIDTGANYGYTF. Here the CDR3 DNA reads TGTGCCAGTAGTATAGACACAGGGGCAAACTATGGCTACACCTTC.

CDR3 in amino acids: CASRPLAGGLSEQFF. The CDR3 DNA reads TGCGCCAGCAGACCTCTAGCGGGAGGGCTCAGTGAGCAGTTCTTC. This chain joins TRBV5-1 and TRBJ2-1; 12 bases match TRBD2. Trimming cost V 5 bases and J 9 bases; bases outside gene matches: 9. This CDR3 has 15 amino acids. Per germline, CDR1 SGHRS and CDR2 YFSETQ. Full variable domain (remainder filled in from reference TRBV5-1 and TRBJ2-1): KAGVTQTPRYLIKTRGQQVTLSCSPISGHRSVSWYQQTPGQGLQFLFEYFSETQRNKGNFPGRFSGRQFSNSRSEMNVSTLELGDSALYLCASRPLAGGLSEQFFGPGTRLTVL.

The chain is built from TRBV11-2 and TRBJ2-7; no firm D call. CDR3 length: 14 residues. CDR1 and CDR2 from the germline V gene are SGHAT and FQNNGV. The V end was cut by 3 bases, the J end by 0 bases, with 9 bases between. The CDR3 region is CASSLSKVSYEQYF. CDR3 DNA sequence: TGTGCCAGCAGCTTGAGTAAGGTCTCCTACGAGCAGTACTTC.

The V call is TRBV5-1, the J call TRBJ1-2, with TRBD1 identical over 10 bases. Germline lookup yields CDR1 SGHRS and CDR2 YFSETQ. Trimming at V came to 4 bases and at J to 4 bases, leaving 4 bases not matched to a gene. The CDR3 contains 14 residues. CDR3 region: CASSVRQGAYGYTF. The CDR3 nucleotides read TGCGCCAGCAGCGTGCGACAGGGGGCCTATGGCTACACCTTC.

This rearrangement joins TRBV6-5 to TRBJ1-2; TRBD1 matches at 9 bases. V lost 6 bases and J lost 2; bases outside the gene matches: 7. The CDR3 has 15 residues. Per the germline V gene, CDR1 is MNHEY and CDR2 is SVGAGI. CDR3 bases: TGTGCCAGCAGGTCCGGGACAGGGCTCAACTATGGCTACACCTTC. Residues: CASRSGTGLNYGYTF.

The V and J genes are TRBV2 and TRBJ2-6; possibly TRBD1 or TRBD2 for D (5 bases each). Trimming stripped 6 bases from V and 3 bases from J, with 12 bases between. CDR3 length: 15 amino acids. Per germline, CDR1 SNHLY and CDR2 FYNNEI. The CDR3 region is CASSPRGVGANVLTF. CDR3 in DNA: TGTGCCAGCAGCCCGCGAGGGGTTGGGGCCAACGTCCTGACTTTC.

The chain uses TRBV5-1 and TRBJ2-2, with D hard to call. The CDR3 loop spans 15 amino acids. Germline V gene sequence: CDR1 SGHRS, CDR2 YFSETQ. V gave up 0 bases and J gave up 4 bases, with 10 bases separating them. The CDR3 loop is CASSLVPELTGELFF. DNA of the CDR3: TGCGCCAGCAGCTTGGTCCCAGAACTCACCGGGGAGCTGTTTTTT.

The rearrangement links TRBV4-3 to TRBJ2-7; 10 bases are shared with TRBD2. Trimming took 2 bases from V and 0 from J; bases not matched to a gene: 4. This CDR3 comprises 16 residues. Germline V gene data show CDR1 as LGHNA and CDR2 as YSLEER. The CDR3, as DNA: TGCGCCAGCAGCCAATCTACTAGCGGGGACTCCTACGAGCAGTACTTC. Its protein product is CASSQSTSGDSYEQYF.

This sequence joins TRBV2 and TRBJ2-7; the D gene is possibly TRBD1 (5 bases). CDR1 SNHLY and CDR2 FYNNEI come from the germline V gene. The germline V and J ends were trimmed by 0 bases and 7 bases, with 16 bases remaining between them. The CDR3 runs to 15 residues. CDR3 loop: CASSEAVEGAVEQYF. The CDR3 DNA reads TGTGCCAGCAGTGAAGCTGTGGAAGGGGCGGTAGAGCAGTACTTC. The full variable domain, rest sourced from reference TRBV2 and TRBJ2-7, is EPEVTQTPSHQVTQMGQEVILRCVPISNHLYFYWYRQILGQKVEFLVSFYNNEISEKSEIFDDQFSVERPDGSNFTLKIRSTKLEDSAMYFCASSEAVEGAVEQYFGPGTRLTVT.